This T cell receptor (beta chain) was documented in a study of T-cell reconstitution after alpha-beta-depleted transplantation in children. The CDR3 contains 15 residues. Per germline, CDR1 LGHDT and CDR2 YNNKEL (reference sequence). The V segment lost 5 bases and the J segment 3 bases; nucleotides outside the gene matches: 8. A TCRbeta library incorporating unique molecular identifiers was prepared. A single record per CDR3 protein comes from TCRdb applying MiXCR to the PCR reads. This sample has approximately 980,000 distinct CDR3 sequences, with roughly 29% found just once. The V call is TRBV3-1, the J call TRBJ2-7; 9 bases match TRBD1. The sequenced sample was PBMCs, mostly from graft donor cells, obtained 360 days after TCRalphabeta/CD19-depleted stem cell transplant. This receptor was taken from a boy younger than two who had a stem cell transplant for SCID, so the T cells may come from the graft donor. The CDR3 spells CASSSFGTGNYEQYF. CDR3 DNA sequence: TGTGCCAGCAGCTCTTTCGGGACAGGGAACTACGAGCAGTACTTC.